Included here is one TCR beta chain sequence, with context. Its cognate antigen has yet to be identified. No base qualities exist here, and no much larger clone lies one base off it. The method behind the library was 5' RACE. TCRdb names Illumina HiSeq 2500 as the instrument used. A second roughly 6 to 12 cycle PCR used a sample-barcoded 5' primer and a J-beta primer mix. A unique molecular identifier was introduced onto each TCR beta cDNA molecule by a template-switch 5' adaptor carrying 12 random nucleotides. Each sample yielded at least 2.5 million CDR3-containing paired-end reads. First-strand cDNA was synthesized from all RNA with the Mint cDNA synthesis kit, primed by a TRBC-specific oligonucleotide. All cDNA was treated with uracil-DNA glycosylase and then went through a first 18-cycle PCR with the universal primers M1SS and BC2_uni_R. The authors' pipeline ran thus. Each sample was normalized by randomly selecting 1 million high-quality reads, each carrying a distinct molecular identifier. Instead of being binned into consensus sequences, reads with shared molecular identifiers were discarded. MiTCR, run with a Q25 quality threshold and the strictest error-elimination algorithm, handled CDR3 identification, clonotype clustering and error correction. A nonparametric unseen species model with Euler transformation was used to estimate lower-bound total TCR beta diversity. TCRdb took the public reads, trimmed them with fastp at Q25, ran MiXCR for clone calling and kept in-frame beta chains. Duplicate CDR3 protein sequences are folded into a single record with the most common DNA and genes. The V and J calls come from TCRdb's annotation, not from the publication. In this sample the table shows hundreds of thousands of distinct CDR3 sequences, under 45% of which occur a single time. Around 18% of the sample is held by the ten biggest clonotypes.

V is cut back by 8 bases and J by 8 bases, with 8 bases in the junction unmatched. Spanning cysteine to phenylalanine, the CDR3 consists of 13 amino acids. The retained sequence is limited to the CDR3, 39 bases, with the frame set at the first base. This entry belongs to a study of blood T cells in healthy people across ages (dated by TCRdb to the mid-2010s). Study-level background: In model experiments, template switching captured about one uniquely barcoded TCR beta cDNA molecule for every two T cells. For two donors (one aged 18 to 29 and one aged 80 or older), the study analyzed two additional independent replicas of 1 million unique cDNA reads from the same blood draw. The donors were split into four age groups: young (average 16 years), middle-aged (roughly 39), aged (around 67) and long-lived (approximately 80). To avoid experimental bias, donors of different ages were randomly spread across the sequencing lanes. To track age-related changes in TCR beta repertoire diversity, the study relied on deep sequencing normalized with unique cDNA molecular identifiers.

The research as a whole found: Because the CMV infection status of the donors was unknown, age-related changes in expanded clonotypes may potentially have been confounded. Compared with the aged group, more naive CD4+ T cells, fewer expanded clones and increased TCR diversity were shown by the long-lived group, suggesting age selection. There was a strong correlation between observed TCR beta diversity and the percentage of naive T cells measured by flow cytometry. Estimates of total diversity based on one million sequenced T cells were regarded as lower bounds and as underestimates. As age increased, observed TCR beta diversity per million T cells dropped in a roughly linear way, and a significant reduction was already evident by age roughly 36. Conclusive comparison of naive and antigen-experienced compartments was prevented by the profiling of bulk unsorted PBMCs.

Donors were a few dozen systemically healthy Caucasian individuals from Russia aged roughly 6 to 100 years. About 9.6 milliliters of peripheral blood were collected from each donor into EDTA-treated Vacutainer tubes. Ficoll-Paque density-gradient centrifugation was used to isolate PBMCs, with at least 6 million per sample. Total RNA was extracted from PBMCs with Trizol reagent, with at least 6 micrograms obtained per sample. The percentages of naive CD45RAhigh/CD27high T cells were determined by flow cytometry on a PBMC aliquot from every donor. Sequenced: blood. This clonotype was obtained from a man aged 55 to 70 in good health. This receptor chain uses TRBV12-3 or TRBV12-4 and TRBJ1-4, with 7 bases aligning to TRBD1. Here the CDR3 is given as CASQTGKGEKLFF. In nucleotide form, the sequence is TGTGCCAGCCAGACAGGGAAAGGAGAAAAACTGTTTTTT.